This entry concerns a single T cell receptor (beta chain). TCRdb's copy holds only in-frame clones and misses some; the assay was immunoSEQ multiplex PCR. In the table there are some 150,000 clones, roughly 84% of which are singletons. The sample belongs to a study of blood T cell repertoires in COVID-19. Study overall: The study drew acute and convalescent COVID-19 samples from the United States, Italy and Spain.

V trimming: 5 bases; J trimming: 2 bases; junction bases outside the gene matches: 9. CDR3 size: 16 residues. The germline V gene has CDR1 MDHEN and CDR2 SYDVKM. This chain joins TRBV28 and TRBJ1-2; 9 bases fit TRBD1. Specimen: peripheral blood. The sequence was collected from a woman in her forties or fifties with acute or convalescent COVID-19. The CDR3: CASSRWTGATNYGYTF. The CDR3 DNA reads as TGTGCCAGCAGTCGATGGACAGGGGCGACCAACTATGGCTACACCTTC.